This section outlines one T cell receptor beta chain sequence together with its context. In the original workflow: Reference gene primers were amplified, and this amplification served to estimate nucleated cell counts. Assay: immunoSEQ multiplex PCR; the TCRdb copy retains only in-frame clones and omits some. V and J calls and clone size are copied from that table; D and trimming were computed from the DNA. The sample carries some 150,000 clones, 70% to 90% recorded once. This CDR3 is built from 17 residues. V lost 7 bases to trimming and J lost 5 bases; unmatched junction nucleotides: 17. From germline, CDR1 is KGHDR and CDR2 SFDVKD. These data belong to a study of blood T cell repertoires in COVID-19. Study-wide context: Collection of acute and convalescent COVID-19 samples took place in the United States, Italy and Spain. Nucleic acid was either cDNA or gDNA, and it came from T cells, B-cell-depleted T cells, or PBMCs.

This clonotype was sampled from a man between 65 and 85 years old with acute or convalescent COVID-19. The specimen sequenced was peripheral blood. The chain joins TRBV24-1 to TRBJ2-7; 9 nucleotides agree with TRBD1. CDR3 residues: CATSETPRTGVFHEQYF. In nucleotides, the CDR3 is TGTGCCACCAGCGAGACCCCAAGGACAGGGGTATTCCACGAGCAGTACTTC.